The entry below gives a single T cell receptor beta chain sequence along with its context. Antigen: not known. Naive CD8 populations comprised CD45RO-negative cells positively selected for CCR7, excluding terminally differentiated effector memory CD45RA+ cells. The donor population consisted of healthy HIV-negative adults with no recent acute infections or vaccinations. The sample is drawn from a study of shared clonotypes between healthy human individuals. Sequencing used immunoSEQ multiplex PCR; TCRdb keeps in-frame clones, though not all of them. Seen here are hundreds of thousands of clones, 80% to 95% observed once, and the top ten hold less than 25%. The study's findings and limits: Clonotypes which were not shared had lower generation probabilities than clonotypes that all four donors shared. Estimated clonotype richness was generally higher in naive than memory subsets. The study drew on few donors, limiting represented genetic and exposure-history diversity.

Sequenced sample: naive CD8+ T cells sorted from blood. The receptor was derived from a man younger than 45 in good health.

CDR3 sequence: CASSGREGANEQFF. In DNA, the CDR3 is TGTGCCAGCAGCGGGCGGGAGGGGGCGAATGAGCAGTTCTTC. The V and J genes are TRBV9 and TRBJ2-1; the match to TRBD2 covers 9 bases. CDR1 is SGDLS and CDR2 is YYNGEE in the germline V gene. The CDR3 totals 14 residues. Unmatched junction bases numbered 5, after V lost 3 bases and J lost 7 bases.